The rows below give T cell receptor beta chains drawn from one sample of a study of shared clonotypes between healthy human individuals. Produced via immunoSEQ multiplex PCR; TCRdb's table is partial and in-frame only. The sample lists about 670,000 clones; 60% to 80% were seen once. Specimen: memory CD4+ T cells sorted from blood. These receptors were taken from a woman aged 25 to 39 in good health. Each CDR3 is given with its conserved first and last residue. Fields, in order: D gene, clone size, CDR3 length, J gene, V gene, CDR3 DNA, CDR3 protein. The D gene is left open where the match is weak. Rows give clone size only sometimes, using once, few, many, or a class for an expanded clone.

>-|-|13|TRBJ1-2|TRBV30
TGTGCCTGGCAGACAGACATCAACTATGGCTACACCTTC
CAWQTDINYGYTF
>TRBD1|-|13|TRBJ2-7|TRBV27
TGTGCCAGATGGACAGGGCCGATCTACGAGCAGTACTTC
CARWTGPIYEQYF
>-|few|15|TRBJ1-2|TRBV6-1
TGTGCCAGCAGTGAAGGGACTCCTCCCGGGTATGGCTACACCTTC
CASSEGTPPGYGYTF
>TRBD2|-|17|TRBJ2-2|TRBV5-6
TGTGCCAGCAGCTTGGTAGGGCTAGCGGGACACGCCGGGGAGCTGTTTTTT
CASSLVGLAGHAGELFF
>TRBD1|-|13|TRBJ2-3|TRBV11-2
TGTGCCAGCAGCTCGGACAGGGGAGATACGCAGTATTTT
CASSSDRGDTQYF
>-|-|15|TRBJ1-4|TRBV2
TGTGCCAGCAGTGAAAGTCAGCCCTTTAATGAAAAACTGTTTTTT
CASSESQPFNEKLFF
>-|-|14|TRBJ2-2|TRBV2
TGTGCCAGCAGTGAGCAAGTTAACACCGGGGAGCTGTTTTTT
CASSEQVNTGELFF
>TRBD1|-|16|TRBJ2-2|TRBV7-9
TGTGCCAGCAGCTTAGGGACAGGGGGCGACACCGGGGAGCTGTTTTTT
CASSLGTGGDTGELFF
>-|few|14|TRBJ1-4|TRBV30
TGTGCCTGGAGTAGGGTTTTCACTAATGAAAAACTGTTTTTT
CAWSRVFTNEKLFF
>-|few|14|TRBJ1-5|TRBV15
TGTGCCACCAGCAGCCAGGGGCAGGTTCAGCCCCAGCATTTT
CATSSQGQVQPQHF
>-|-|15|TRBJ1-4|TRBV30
TGTGCCTGGACAACCGATGGGGGGGCCGGGGAAAAACTGTTTTTT
CAWTTDGGAGEKLFF
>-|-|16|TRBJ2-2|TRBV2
TGTGCCAGCAGTGAATGGGGTGACAGGTCCACCGGGGAGCTGTTTTTT
CASSEWGDRSTGELFF
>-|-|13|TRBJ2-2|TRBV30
TGTGCCTGGGACAGCAGGAACACCGGGGAGCTGTTTTTT
CAWDSRNTGELFF
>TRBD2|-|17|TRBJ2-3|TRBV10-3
TGTGCCATCAGTGGGATTAGCGGGAGTCGTGGCACAGATACGCAGTATTTT
CAISGISGSRGTDTQYF
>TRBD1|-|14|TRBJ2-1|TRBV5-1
TGCGCCAGCAACCGGGACAGTACCTACAATGAGCAGTTCTTC
CASNRDSTYNEQFF
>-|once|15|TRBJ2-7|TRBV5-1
TGCGCCAGCTCCCCTTTCCTATTCGGCTCCTACGAGCAGTACTTC
CASSPFLFGSYEQYF
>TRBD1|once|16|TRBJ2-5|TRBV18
TGTGCCAGCTCACCCCAAACAGGGGGTAACCAAGAGACCCAGTACTTC
CASSPQTGGNQETQYF
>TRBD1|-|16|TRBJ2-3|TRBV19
TGTGCCAGTAGTATAGCTTCCAACAGGGGCGCAGATACGCAGTATTTT
CASSIASNRGADTQYF
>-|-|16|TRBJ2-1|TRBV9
TGTGCCAGCAGCGTAGGGTTGCGGGAAGGCTACAATGAGCAGTTCTTC
CASSVGLREGYNEQFF
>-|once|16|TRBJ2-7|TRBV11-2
TGTGCCAGCAGCTCCCCGGGGGGCGGGAGTCGGTACGAGCAGTACTTC
CASSSPGGGSRYEQYF
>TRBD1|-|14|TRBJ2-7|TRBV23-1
TGCGCCAGCAGTCCTCGGACAGGGCCCCACGAGCAGTACTTC
CASSPRTGPHEQYF
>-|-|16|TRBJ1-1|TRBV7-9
TGTGCCAGCAGCTTAGCGCGGGGAGGAGCGAACACTGAAGCTTTCTTT
CASSLARGGANTEAFF
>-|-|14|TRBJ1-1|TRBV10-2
TGCGCCAGCAGTCGGTTTGCGGAGAACACTGAAGCTTTCTTT
CASSRFAENTEAFF
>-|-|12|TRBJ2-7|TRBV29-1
TGCAGCGTAGGGACCTCATCCTACGAGCAGTACTTC
CSVGTSSYEQYF
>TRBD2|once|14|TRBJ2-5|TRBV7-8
TGTGCCAGCAGCTTCCCCGGGACTAGTGAGACCCAGTACTTC
CASSFPGTSETQYF
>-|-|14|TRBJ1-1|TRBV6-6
TGTGCCAGCAGTGACCAGACAGTGAACACTGAAGCTTTCTTT
CASSDQTVNTEAFF
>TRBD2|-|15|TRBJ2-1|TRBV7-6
TGTGCCAGCAGCTTGCTAGCGGGAGCCCTGAATGAGCAGTTCTTC
CASSLLAGALNEQFF
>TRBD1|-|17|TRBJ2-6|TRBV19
TGTGCCAGTACCAAAACCACAGGGGTATCTGGGGCCAACGTCCTGACTTTC
CASTKTTGVSGANVLTF
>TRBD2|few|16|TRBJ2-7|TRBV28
TGTGCCAGCAGTTTTGAGACGGGGGGAATTCCCTACGAGCAGTACTTC
CASSFETGGIPYEQYF
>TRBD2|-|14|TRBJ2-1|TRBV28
TGTGCCAGCAGTCCTAGCGGATCGTACAATGAGCAGTTCTTC
CASSPSGSYNEQFF
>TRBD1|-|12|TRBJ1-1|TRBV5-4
TGTGCCAGCAGCTACCGGGACAGTGAAGCTTTCTTT
CASSYRDSEAFF
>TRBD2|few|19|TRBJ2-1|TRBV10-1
TGCGCCAGCAGTAGTTCGGGACTAGCGGGACGGAGCTCCTACAATGAGCAGTTCTTC
CASSSSGLAGRSSYNEQFF
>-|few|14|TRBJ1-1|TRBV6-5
TGTGCCAGCAGTTACCAGACGGAGAACACTGAAGCTTTCTTT
CASSYQTENTEAFF
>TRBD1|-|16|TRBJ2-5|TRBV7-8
TGTGCCAGCAGCTTTCTACCGGGACAGGGTGGAGAGACCCAGTACTTC
CASSFLPGQGGETQYF
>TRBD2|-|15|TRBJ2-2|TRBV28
TGTGCCAGCAGTTCAAGACTAGCGGACACCGGGGAGCTGTTTTTT
CASSSRLADTGELFF
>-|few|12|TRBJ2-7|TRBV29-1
TGCAGCGTTGAATTTTCAGGTTACGAGCAGTACTTC
CSVEFSGYEQYF
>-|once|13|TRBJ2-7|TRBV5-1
TGCGCCAGCAGCTTGGGGCTAGGGGGCGAGCAGTACTTC
CASSLGLGGEQYF
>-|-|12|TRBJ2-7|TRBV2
TGTGCCTCTCAGGGGTACCGCTACGAGCAGTACTTC
CASQGYRYEQYF
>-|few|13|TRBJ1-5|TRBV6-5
TGTGCCAGCAGTTACGCCCCAAATCAGCCCCAGCATTTT
CASSYAPNQPQHF
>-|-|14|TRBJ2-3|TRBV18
TGTGCCAGCTCCCTCGCGGTTGGCACAGATACGCAGTATTTT
CASSLAVGTDTQYF
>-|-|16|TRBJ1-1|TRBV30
TGTGCCTGGAACCCGCACAGAGCCAGGGGGAACACTGAAGCTTTCTTT
CAWNPHRARGNTEAFF
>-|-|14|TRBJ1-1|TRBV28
TGTGCCAGCAGCCCTGGACAGTGGGGCACTGAAGCTTTCTTT
CASSPGQWGTEAFF
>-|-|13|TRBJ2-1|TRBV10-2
TGCGCCAGCAGTAGTAGGTCCATCAATGAGCAGTTCTTC
CASSSRSINEQFF
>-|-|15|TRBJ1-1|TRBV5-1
TGCGCCAGCAGCCCCGGAGGGGGAGGGAACACTGAAGCTTTCTTT
CASSPGGGGNTEAFF
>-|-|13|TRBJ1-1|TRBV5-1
TGCGCCAGCAGCTCTGGGGGGGTTACTGAAGCTTTCTTT
CASSSGGVTEAFF
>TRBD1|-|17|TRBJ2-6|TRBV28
TGTGCCAGCAGTCAGGGGACAGGGGACCCTGGGGCCAACGTCCTGACTTTC
CASSQGTGDPGANVLTF
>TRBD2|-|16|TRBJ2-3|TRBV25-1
TGTGCCAGCAGTTCCGGGACTAGCGGGAGTGCAGATACGCAGTATTTT
CASSSGTSGSADTQYF
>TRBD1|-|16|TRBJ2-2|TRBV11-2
TGTGCCAGCAGCTCCCGGACAGGGTCGAACACCGGGGAGCTGTTTTTT
CASSSRTGSNTGELFF
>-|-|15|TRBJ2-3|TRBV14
TGTGCCAGCAGCCCTCCGGCGGAGCGGACAGATACGCAGTATTTT
CASSPPAERTDTQYF
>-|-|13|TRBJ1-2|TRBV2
TGTGCCAGCAGCCCCCCGGGGGGGAACGGCTACACCTTC
CASSPPGGNGYTF
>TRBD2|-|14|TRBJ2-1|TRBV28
TGTGCCAGCAGTTCTAGCGGGGTTTACAATGAGCAGTTCTTC
CASSSSGVYNEQFF
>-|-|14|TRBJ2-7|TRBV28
TGTGCCAGCAGTTTACCGGGGGCGGATTACGAGCAGTACTTC
CASSLPGADYEQYF
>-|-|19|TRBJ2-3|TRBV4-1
TGCGCCAGCAGCCAAGATCGGTTTGTTAGCGGAGCTAGCACAGATACGCAGTATTTT
CASSQDRFVSGASTDTQYF
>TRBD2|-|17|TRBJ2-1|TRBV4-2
TGTGCCAGCAGCCGCGCGGGGGGCGGGAGCTCCTACAATGAGCAGTTCTTC
CASSRAGGGSSYNEQFF
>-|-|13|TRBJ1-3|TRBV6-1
TGTGCCAGCTCAGAGATCTCTGGAAACACCATATATTTT
CASSEISGNTIYF
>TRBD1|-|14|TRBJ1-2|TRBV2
TGTGCCACCTTGGACAGGGGACTTAACTATGGCTACACCTTC
CATLDRGLNYGYTF
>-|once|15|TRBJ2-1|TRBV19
TGTGCCAGTAGATTACTGCTAGGGGGCTACAATGAGCAGTTCTTC
CASRLLLGGYNEQFF
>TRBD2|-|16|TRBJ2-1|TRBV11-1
TGTGCCAGCAGCCCTTTTAGCGGGGGAACCTACAATGAGCAGTTCTTC
CASSPFSGGTYNEQFF
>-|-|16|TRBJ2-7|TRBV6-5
TGTGCCAGCAGTTCCCTCCTGGGCCGGGGATCCTACGAGCAGTACTTC
CASSSLLGRGSYEQYF